Presented here are 11 T cell receptor beta chains from one specimen sequenced in a study of cytomegalovirus exposure and HLA in healthy donors. PCR amplification relied on 60 Vbeta primers (plus 13 Jbeta primers). Clones were read by immunoSEQ multiplex PCR, and TCRdb kept only the in-frame ones, dropping some. The sample has some 110,000 clones; approximately 75% are singletons. The sample was PBMCs. The receptors shown here come from a man aged 45-65 years in good health and CMV-seropositive.

This chain links TRBV10-3 with TRBJ2-3; 9 bases map to TRBD1. The V gene's germline CDR1 is ENHRY and CDR2 SYGVKD. The CDR3 is 13 residues long. V dropped 8 bases and J dropped 2; count of bases not matched to a gene: 2. The CDR3 bases are TGTGCCATCCGGGACAGGGTCACAGATACGCAGTATTTT. It codes for CAIRDRVTDTQYF.

The gene calls are TRBV19 and TRBJ2-6; weak D call: TRBD2 (5 bases). The germline V gene encodes CDR1 LNHDA and CDR2 SQIVND (reference sequence). V lost 11 bases and J lost 2, with 22 bases in between. This CDR3 has 17 residues. The CDR3 DNA sequence: TGTGCCGCCACTGCCGGTGGAGGCTTCGCTGGGGCCAACGTCCTGACTTTC. This codes for CAATAGGGFAGANVLTF.

The genes are TRBV6-1 and TRBJ1-2; D perhaps matches TRBD1 (5 bases). CDR3 length: 13 residues. The V gene's germline CDR1 is MNHNS and CDR2 SASEGT. V lost 5 bases, J lost 2 bases, and 9 bases lay in between. The CDR3 nucleotides read TGTGCCAGCAGTAATGACAGAAACTATGGCTACACCTTC. This gives the protein CASSNDRNYGYTF.

The V gene is TRBV5-1, the J gene TRBJ2-7; a weak D match, TRBD1 (7 bases). Looked up from germline, CDR1 is SGHRS and CDR2 is YFSETQ. V dropped 2 bases and J dropped 0 bases, with 12 bases sitting between them. The CDR3 has 15 residues. This CDR3 reads CASSFRQGGSYEQYF. The CDR3 bases are TGCGCCAGCAGCTTTCGGCAGGGGGGCTCCTACGAGCAGTACTTC. The full variable domain, completed using reference TRBV5-1 and TRBJ2-7, is KAGVTQTPRYLIKTRGQQVTLSCSPISGHRSVSWYQQTPGQGLQFLFEYFSETQRNKGNFPGRFSGRQFSNSRSEMNVSTLELGDSALYLCASSFRQGGSYEQYFGPGTRLTVT.

The rearrangement uses TRBV7-2 and TRBJ1-5; TRBD1 aligns across 11 bases. This CDR3 has 16 amino acids. Germline CDR1 reads SGHTA; CDR2 reads FQGNSA. V gave up 3 bases and J gave up 6 bases; unmatched junction bases: 7. The CDR3 is CASSLGQGVAGQPQHF. In DNA form, the CDR3 reads TGTGCCAGCAGCTTGGGACAGGGGGTAGCGGGTCAGCCCCAGCATTTT.

J is TRBJ1-1 and V is TRBV7-8; TRBD1 might be the D (5 bases). The germline V gene has CDR1 SGHVS and CDR2 FQNEAQ. This CDR3 contains 16 residues. V was trimmed by 1 base and J by 4 bases, leaving 16 bases between them. The CDR3 loop reads CASSLDRRASGTEAFF. CDR3 coding DNA: TGTGCCAGCAGCTTAGACCGCAGGGCGTCCGGCACTGAAGCTTTCTTT.

J is TRBJ1-3 and V is TRBV6-1, with D possibly matching TRBD1 (5 bases). Germline assignment: CDR1 MNHNS and CDR2 SASEGT. The CDR3 has 15 residues. Trimming stripped 3 bases from V and 0 bases from J, with 9 bases between. The CDR3: CASSETVGSGNTIYF. CDR3 DNA sequence: TGTGCCAGCAGTGAGACAGTTGGCTCTGGAAACACCATATATTTT.

The genes are TRBV27 and TRBJ2-7; possibly TRBD1 for D (5 bases). Germline CDR1 reads MNHEY; CDR2 reads SMNVEV (reference sequence). With 8 bases removed from V and 4 bases from J, the gap between germline ends came to 9 bases. This CDR3 has 11 amino acids. The CDR3 bases are TGTGCCAGCGGCAGGGTGTACGAGCAGTACTTC. Amino acid sequence: CASGRVYEQYF.

About this clone: Other DNA sequences within the sample encode an identical CDR3. The chain joins TRBV29-1 to TRBJ2-5, with 8 bases lining up with TRBD1. J gave up 4 bases and V 3 bases, and 1 base lay outside the gene matches. The CDR3 is made up of 12 amino acids. Germline V gene sequence: CDR1 SQVTM, CDR2 ANQGSEA. This chain's CDR3 is CSVDRGRETQYF. Here the CDR3 DNA reads TGCAGCGTTGACAGGGGGCGAGAGACCCAGTACTTC.

This chain links TRBV6-5 with TRBJ1-6, with D maybe TRBD1 (6 bases). Germline V gives CDR1 MNHEY, CDR2 SVGAGI. Trimming stripped 5 bases from V and 5 bases from J, with 13 bases between. The CDR3 is made up of 15 amino acids. For the CDR3, the DNA is TGTGCCAGCAGTCTACAGGGTGGGGATAATTCACCCCTCCACTTT. As protein: CASSLQGGDNSPLHF.

The chain uses TRBV6-1 and TRBJ2-5, with D unclear. In germline, CDR1 is MNHNS, CDR2 SASEGT. Trimming cost V 1 base and J 3 bases, with 9 bases left between them. The CDR3 is made up of 14 amino acids. The CDR3 protein is CASSEGAAKETQYF. The CDR3, as DNA: TGTGCCAGCAGTGAAGGCGCGGCGAAAGAGACCCAGTACTTC.